The rows below give T cell receptor beta chains drawn from one sample of a study of shared T cell receptors in the human thymus. Profiling relied on immunoSEQ multiplex PCR, and the TCRdb table lists in-frame clones only, not all of them. The sample includes approximately 660,000 clones, approximately 90% of them seen just once. These data were also reused for a study on human thymus T cells.

Sequencing used thymocytes. All receptors derive from a boy under two years old with a congenital heart defect. CDR3s leave out the opening cysteine and the closing phenylalanine or tryptophan. Fields, in order: V gene, CDR3 protein.

V: TRBV14; CDR3: ASSQVVTREQY
V: TRBV4-1; CDR3: ASSQEVWLAGGTGELF
V: TRBV28; CDR3: ASSSLTGRTYEQY
V: TRBV5-1; CDR3: ASSLDRGGEKLF
V: TRBV7-9; CDR3: ASSSGTSGPNEQF
V: TRBV27; CDR3: ASSPGDRVGDNSPLH
V: TRBV7-8; CDR3: ASSRDRVRNQPQH
V: TRBV7-6; CDR3: ASSPTSGAGPQGTQY
V: TRBV10-3; CDR3: AISQEYFSANVLT
V: TRBV4-1; CDR3: ASSQGDRVGSCEQY
V: TRBV28; CDR3: ASSLTGRQNEKLF
V: TRBV2; CDR3: ASSEPGEADTQY
V: TRBV10-3; CDR3: AISGGTGDNEQF
V: TRBV28; CDR3: ASSHRDSNEKLF
V: TRBV5-1; CDR3: ASSRDTYNEQF
V: TRBV29-1; CDR3: SVLSPGRANYGYT
V: TRBV5-1; CDR3: ASSLRQTQTNTEAF
V: TRBV27; CDR3: ASGSLATPKGTGELF
V: TRBV2; CDR3: ASSERTGPISNYGYT
V: TRBV7-9; CDR3: ASSLTASGELF
V: TRBV4-2; CDR3: ASSQDQNSSGRDTQY
V: TRBV2; CDR3: ASSESRASGKETQY
V: TRBV5-4; CDR3: ASSLESSGSYEQY
V: TRBV28; CDR3: ASSLPPPPTARWDEKLF
V: TRBV11-2; CDR3: ASSSRTGGSYEQY
V: TRBV13; CDR3: ASSPDRGSDTQY
V: TRBV4-2; CDR3: ASSQELLGQNTEAF
V: TRBV9; CDR3: ASSADSNQPQH
V: TRBV7-2; CDR3: ASSLSCGLAGDEQY
V: TRBV6-1; CDR3: ASSEATGKGRYEQY
V: TRBV28; CDR3: ASRGLAGVSEQF
V: TRBV11-3; CDR3: ASSPRRVWREIWNEQF
V: TRBV10-1; CDR3: ASSETSGIGETQY
V: TRBV4-3; CDR3: ASSQDPRGEQY
V: TRBV28; CDR3: ASSFDRDEKLF
V: TRBV4-3; CDR3: ASSQAFPGGPSTDTQY
V: TRBV5-1; CDR3: ASSVGRTGELF
V: TRBV2; CDR3: ASSDAWASGTPETQY